These T cell receptor beta chains were read from a single sample in a study of molecular identifiers for immune sequencing clone quantification. From the PCR reads, TCRdb called clonotypes with MiXCR, one entry per CDR3 protein. The sample shows tens of thousands of distinct CDR3 sequences, roughly 25% of them seen only once. Sequenced material: naive CD8+ T cells from blood, with Jurkat cell RNA spiked in. The receptors here all came from a human donor in good health. Some libraries in this study had Jurkat cell RNA spiked in. CDR3s include the opening cysteine and the closing phenylalanine or tryptophan. Each record gives: clone size, V gene, J gene, D gene, CDR3 DNA, CDR3 protein. The D gene is left open where the match is weak. Not all rows give a size; the values are once, few, many and, for expanded clones, a class.

clone size: few; V gene: TRBV12-3/TRBV12-4; J gene: TRBJ2-7; D gene: NA; CDR3 DNA: TGTGCCAGCAGTCCGCCGGGACAAAAGAGCTCCTACGAGCAGTACTTC; CDR3 protein: CASSPPGQKSSYEQYF
clone size: many; V gene: TRBV21-1; J gene: TRBJ2-3; D gene: NA; CDR3 DNA: TGTGCCAGCAGCAAAGCGGGGGACACCTTGGGGAATGATACGCAGTATTTT; CDR3 protein: CASSKAGDTLGNDTQYF
clone size: few; V gene: TRBV11-2; J gene: TRBJ2-5; D gene: NA; CDR3 DNA: TGTGCCAGCACCGGGCCGGGGGTTGACCAGTACTTC; CDR3 protein: CASTGPGVDQYF
clone size: NA; V gene: TRBV6-2/TRBV6-3; J gene: TRBJ2-1; D gene: TRBD2; CDR3 DNA: TGTGCCAGCAGTTTTGTAGCGGGAGGGGTTGAGCAGTTCTTC; CDR3 protein: CASSFVAGGVEQFF
clone size: many; V gene: TRBV5-6; J gene: TRBJ2-7; D gene: TRBD2; CDR3 DNA: TGTGCCAGCAGCTTGGCCGGGACTAGCGCGTACGAGCAGTACTTC; CDR3 protein: CASSLAGTSAYEQYF
clone size: NA; V gene: TRBV29-1; J gene: TRBJ2-5; D gene: NA; CDR3 DNA: TGCAGCGCCCTCGTGGGTTCAGAGACCCAGTACTTC; CDR3 protein: CSALVGSETQYF
clone size: NA; V gene: TRBV9; J gene: TRBJ2-3; D gene: NA; CDR3 DNA: TGTGCCAGCAGACCAACGGACGGGACACGGGATATCGATACGCAGTATTTT; CDR3 protein: CASRPTDGTRDIDTQYF
clone size: NA; V gene: TRBV2; J gene: TRBJ2-2; D gene: TRBD2; CDR3 DNA: TGTGCCAGCAGTGAGCGTGGAGGGCTAGCGGGGAACACCGGGGAGCTGTTTTTT; CDR3 protein: CASSERGGLAGNTGELFF
clone size: few; V gene: TRBV6-5; J gene: TRBJ2-3; D gene: NA; CDR3 DNA: TGTGCCAGCAGTTACTCGACGGGCATGAGCACAGATACGCAGTATTTT; CDR3 protein: CASSYSTGMSTDTQYF
clone size: many; V gene: TRBV6-5; J gene: TRBJ1-1; D gene: NA; CDR3 DNA: TGTGCCAGCAGTCGGGCCGGCAGGGGCGGAACTGAAGCTTTCTTT; CDR3 protein: CASSRAGRGGTEAFF
clone size: many; V gene: TRBV7-6; J gene: TRBJ2-5; D gene: NA; CDR3 DNA: TGTGCCAGCAGCTTATTGGAAGGGAGGGAGACCCAGTACTTC; CDR3 protein: CASSLLEGRETQYF
clone size: NA; V gene: TRBV12-3/TRBV12-4; J gene: TRBJ1-1; D gene: NA; CDR3 DNA: TGTGCCAGCAGTCCCGGCATGGACACTGAAGCTTTCTTT; CDR3 protein: CASSPGMDTEAFF
clone size: NA; V gene: TRBV11-2; J gene: TRBJ1-1; D gene: NA; CDR3 DNA: TGTGCCACCATCTCACAGGAGTACACTGAAGCTTTCTTC; CDR3 protein: CATISQEYTEAFF
clone size: few; V gene: TRBV6-5; J gene: TRBJ2-5; D gene: TRBD2; CDR3 DNA: TGTGCCAGCAGTTACGGGCGGGCTAGCGGGAAAGAGCCCCAGTACTTC; CDR3 protein: CASSYGRASGKEPQYF
clone size: many; V gene: TRBV4-2; J gene: TRBJ2-7; D gene: TRBD2; CDR3 DNA: TGTGCCAGCAGCCAACCCGGGACTAGCGGGAGTGGTGGCTACGAGCAGTACTTC; CDR3 protein: CASSQPGTSGSGGYEQYF
clone size: many; V gene: TRBV4-1; J gene: TRBJ2-3; D gene: NA; CDR3 DNA: TGCGCCAGCAGCCAAGTCGGGGAGTCTACAGATACGCAGTATTTT; CDR3 protein: CASSQVGESTDTQYF
clone size: many; V gene: TRBV5-1; J gene: TRBJ1-1; D gene: TRBD1; CDR3 DNA: TGCGCCAGCAGCCTCGACAGGGCTCGCACTGAAGCTTTCTTT; CDR3 protein: CASSLDRARTEAFF
clone size: once; V gene: TRBV27; J gene: TRBJ2-7; D gene: NA; CDR3 DNA: TGTGCCAGCAGTTTATCGAACGGCTACGGGCAGTACTTC; CDR3 protein: CASSLSNGYGQYF
clone size: few; V gene: TRBV6-5; J gene: TRBJ2-7; D gene: NA; CDR3 DNA: TGTGCCAGCAGTTACTCGTTCGGGTGGGGTTCCGAGCAGTACTTC; CDR3 protein: CASSYSFGWGSEQYF
clone size: few; V gene: TRBV30; J gene: TRBJ1-2; D gene: NA; CDR3 DNA: TGTGCCTGGAGTAGAGGGATTAACTATGGCTACACCTTC; CDR3 protein: CAWSRGINYGYTF
clone size: few; V gene: TRBV11-1; J gene: TRBJ2-6; D gene: NA; CDR3 DNA: TGTGCCAGCATCGCGTCTGGGGCCAACGTCCTGACTTTC; CDR3 protein: CASIASGANVLTF
clone size: many; V gene: TRBV12-3/TRBV12-4; J gene: TRBJ1-2; D gene: NA; CDR3 DNA: TGTGCCAGTAGAGGACTCAGTGGCCAGGGCTACACCTTC; CDR3 protein: CASRGLSGQGYTF
clone size: few; V gene: TRBV27; J gene: TRBJ2-3; D gene: TRBD2; CDR3 DNA: TGTGCCAGCAGTTTAGCGACCGGGACTACACCTCGGGCAGATACGCAGTATTTT; CDR3 protein: CASSLATGTTPRADTQYF
clone size: few; V gene: TRBV7-6; J gene: TRBJ2-7; D gene: TRBD1; CDR3 DNA: TGTGCCAGCAGCCCAGGGCGCGGACAGGCTGCAGCCTACGAGCAGTACTTC; CDR3 protein: CASSPGRGQAAAYEQYF
clone size: NA; V gene: TRBV5-6; J gene: TRBJ2-7; D gene: TRBD1; CDR3 DNA: TGTGCCAGCAGCAACACGAAGGTAAACAGGGGTTCCTACGAGCAGTACTTC; CDR3 protein: CASSNTKVNRGSYEQYF
clone size: many; V gene: TRBV20-1; J gene: TRBJ1-1; D gene: NA; CDR3 DNA: TGCAGTGCCGAGAGCTCGATAAACACTGAAGCTTTCTTT; CDR3 protein: CSAESSINTEAFF
clone size: many; V gene: TRBV7-2; J gene: TRBJ2-1; D gene: NA; CDR3 DNA: TGTGCCAGCAGCTCTCGAACCCGAGGACTACATTACAATGAGCAGTTCTTC; CDR3 protein: CASSSRTRGLHYNEQFF
clone size: many; V gene: TRBV9; J gene: TRBJ1-5; D gene: NA; CDR3 DNA: TGTGCCAGCAGTAGTTCGGGGGTTCCGGATCAGCCCCAGCATTTT; CDR3 protein: CASSSSGVPDQPQHF
clone size: few; V gene: TRBV14; J gene: TRBJ1-2; D gene: NA; CDR3 DNA: TGTGCCAGCAGTGACGCGAGCTATGGCTACACCTTC; CDR3 protein: CASSDASYGYTF
clone size: few; V gene: TRBV4-3; J gene: TRBJ2-1; D gene: NA; CDR3 DNA: TGCGCCAGCAGCCAAGATCATGTAACCCTGGGCAACAATGAGCAGTTCTTC; CDR3 protein: CASSQDHVTLGNNEQFF
clone size: many; V gene: TRBV7-2; J gene: TRBJ2-3; D gene: NA; CDR3 DNA: TGTGCCAGCAGCTTAGAGACAGATACGCAGTATTTT; CDR3 protein: CASSLETDTQYF
clone size: many; V gene: TRBV13; J gene: TRBJ1-3; D gene: TRBD1; CDR3 DNA: TGTGCCAGCAGCCCGAACAGGGGACGGGGCTCTGGAAACACCATATATTTT; CDR3 protein: CASSPNRGRGSGNTIYF
clone size: NA; V gene: TRBV12-3/TRBV12-4; J gene: TRBJ2-2; D gene: TRBD2; CDR3 DNA: TGTGCCAGCAGTTTTAGCGGGAGTCGAACCGGGGAGCTGGTTTTT; CDR3 protein: CASSFSGSRTGELVF
clone size: medium-sized; V gene: TRBV29-1; J gene: TRBJ2-3; D gene: TRBD2; CDR3 DNA: TGCAGCGGTGTAGCGGGGGGCACAGATACGCAGTATTTT; CDR3 protein: CSGVAGGTDTQYF
clone size: few; V gene: TRBV4-3; J gene: TRBJ1-2; D gene: NA; CDR3 DNA: TGCGCCAGCAGCCCCGACGGGGGACACTATGGCTACACCTTC; CDR3 protein: CASSPDGGHYGYTF
clone size: NA; V gene: TRBV5-3; J gene: TRBJ1-1; D gene: TRBD1; CDR3 DNA: TGTGCCAGCAGAGCGAATTTGCTGGACAGGGGTGGGAAGAACACTGAAGCTTTCTTT; CDR3 protein: CASRANLLDRGGKNTEAFF
clone size: few; V gene: TRBV18; J gene: TRBJ2-7; D gene: TRBD1; CDR3 DNA: TGTGCCAGCTCACCTCCCGGGACAGGGGGCCTAGACGAGCAGTACTTC; CDR3 protein: CASSPPGTGGLDEQYF
clone size: NA; V gene: TRBV6-5; J gene: TRBJ1-1; D gene: NA; CDR3 DNA: TGTGCCAGCAGTTACATGTCACACACTGAAGCTTTCTTT; CDR3 protein: CASSYMSHTEAFF
clone size: NA; V gene: TRBV19; J gene: TRBJ2-2; D gene: NA; CDR3 DNA: TGTGCCAGTAGTACAAACACCGGGGAGCTGTTTTTT; CDR3 protein: CASSTNTGELFF
clone size: NA; V gene: TRBV2; J gene: TRBJ1-1; D gene: NA; CDR3 DNA: TGTGCCAACCGGGACCCCATGAACACTGAAGCTTTCTTT; CDR3 protein: CANRDPMNTEAFF